This TCR beta chain was identified in a study of blood T cell repertoires in COVID-19. The wider study: Samples came from the United States, Italy and Spain, spanning acute and convalescent COVID-19. PBMCs, B-cell-depleted T cells, or T cells were the source of the cDNA or gDNA that made up the material.

The V gene's germline CDR1 is SGHDT and CDR2 YYEEEE. The length of the CDR3 is 14 residues. Deletions cut 1 base from V and 3 bases from J, with 10 bases between. The repertoire was sequenced with immunoSEQ multiplex PCR; TCRdb's copy has only in-frame clones and lacks some. The sample shows about 49,000 clones, roughly 88% of them seen only once. This clonotype originated in a human donor in a cohort sampled during active COVID-19. This chain joins TRBV5-6 and TRBJ1-1, with unresolved D. The sample comprised peripheral blood. The CDR3 nucleotides are TGTGCCAGCAGCTTGCGTCGCCGAGACACTGAAGCTTTCTTT. Translation gives CASSLRRRDTEAFF.